The 24 T cell receptor beta chains below were found in one sample sequenced in a study of cytomegalovirus exposure and HLA in healthy donors. The PCR used 60 Vbeta and 13 Jbeta primers. Profiling relied on immunoSEQ multiplex PCR, and the TCRdb table lists in-frame clones only, not all of them. The sample includes some 170,000 clones, around 81% of them seen just once. The specimen was PBMCs. Receptors were obtained from a woman in her forties in good health and CMV-seronegative.

This clone was counted a single time. The chain is built from TRBV25-1 and TRBJ1-4; D is unresolved. Germline CDR1 and CDR2: MGHDK and SYGVNS. V was pared by 7 bases and J by 5 bases, with 11 bases between. The CDR3 extends over 13 amino acids. This CDR3 is CASKFRENEKLFF. Written as DNA, the CDR3 is TGTGCCAGCAAATTTCGGGAAAATGAAAAACTGTTTTTT.

The rearrangement joins TRBV30 to TRBJ2-7, with 8 bases that match TRBD1. CDR1 is GTSNPN and CDR2 is SVGIG in the germline V gene (reference sequence). CDR3 length equals 12 residues. V lost 4 bases to trimming and J lost 4 bases; unmatched junction nucleotides: 3. The CDR3 DNA sequence: TGTGCCTGGACAGGGGGCTGGTACGAGCAGTACTTC. Translated: CAWTGGWYEQYF.

The chain couples TRBV9 to TRBJ2-4; TRBD2 aligns across 8 bases. The germline CDR1 and CDR2 sequences are SGDLS and YYNGEE. J gave up 4 bases and V 0 bases, and 6 bases lay outside the gene matches. The CDR3 is 16 residues long. The CDR3 DNA sequence: TGTGCCAGCAGCGTAGGACCAGCGGGAGAGAAAAACATTCAGTACTTC. The encoded protein is CASSVGPAGEKNIQYF.

V gene TRBV5-1 combines with J gene TRBJ2-6; a possible D gene is TRBD1 (5 bases). Deletions cut 4 bases from V and 2 bases from J, with 10 bases between. The CDR3 has 15 residues. Per germline, CDR1 SGHRS and CDR2 YFSETQ. CDR3 nucleotides: TGCGCCAGCAGCCCCACAGGTCCTGGGGCCAACGTCCTGACTTTC. Protein: CASSPTGPGANVLTF.

The rearrangement links TRBV2 to TRBJ1-1; no definite D call. Germline V gene lookup returns CDR1 SNHLY and CDR2 FYNNEI. The V gene lost 8 bases and the J gene lost 1 base, with 11 bases spanning the gap. CDR3 length equals 13 residues. CDR3 sequence: CASEGLTNTEAFF. In DNA, the CDR3 is TGTGCCAGCGAGGGCCTGACGAACACTGAAGCTTTCTTT.

The chain links TRBV19 to TRBJ1-4; D unclear. From germline, CDR1 is LNHDA and CDR2 SQIVND (reference sequence). This CDR3 has 17 residues. V lost 3 bases and J lost 8, with 22 bases in between. CDR3 sequence reads: CASSISQWGLQREKLFF. The CDR3 coding sequence is TGTGCCAGTAGTATCTCCCAGTGGGGTCTTCAGCGGGAAAAACTGTTTTTT.

V is TRBV19 and J is TRBJ2-4; D gene uncertain. Germline V gives CDR1 LNHDA, CDR2 SQIVND (reference sequence). Trimming removed 6 bases from V and 3 bases from J, with 12 bases in between. The CDR3 sequence is 14 residues long. The CDR3 loop reads CASSPRGNKNIQYF. The CDR3 coding sequence is TGTGCCAGTAGCCCTAGAGGTAACAAAAACATTCAGTACTTC.

The V and J genes are TRBV30 and TRBJ2-4, with D tentatively TRBD2 (6 bases). Germline V lookup: CDR1 GTSNPN, CDR2 SVGIG (reference sequence). There are 13 residues in the CDR3. With 5 bases removed from V and 1 base from J, the gap between germline ends came to 9 bases. The CDR3 nucleotides read TGTGCCTGGTGGGACTTCGCCAAAAACATTCAGTACTTC. Amino acid sequence: CAWWDFAKNIQYF.

The chain uses TRBV29-1 and TRBJ1-2, with TRBD1 matching 8 bases. Germline V gene lookup returns CDR1 SQVTM and CDR2 ANQGSEA. The CDR3 is made up of 12 amino acids. The V and J ends lost 6 bases and 3 bases, in that order; junction bases with no gene match: 3. The CDR3, as DNA: TGCAGCGTCGGACAGGGTGACTATGGCTACACCTTC. Translation: CSVGQGDYGYTF.

The chain carries TRBV5-1 and TRBJ2-1, with D possibly being TRBD1 (5 bases). The CDR3 is 16 residues long. CDR1 is SGHRS, CDR2 YFSETQ, per germline. V lost 1 base and J 6 bases, leaving 17 bases between the germline ends. The CDR3 DNA is TGCGCCAGCAGCTTGAGGGGCCCTACGCGCCCCAATGAGCAGTTCTTC. This encodes CASSLRGPTRPNEQFF. The full variable domain, rest sourced from reference TRBV5-1 and TRBJ2-1, is KAGVTQTPRYLIKTRGQQVTLSCSPISGHRSVSWYQQTPGQGLQFLFEYFSETQRNKGNFPGRFSGRQFSNSRSEMNVSTLELGDSALYLCASSLRGPTRPNEQFFGPGTRLTVL.

This clone was observed a handful of times. The chain carries TRBV19 and TRBJ2-3; 10 positions match TRBD2. The CDR3 sequence is 15 residues long. CDR1 and CDR2 from the germline V gene are LNHDA and SQIVND (reference sequence). The V and J ends lost 3 bases and 2 bases, in that order; junction bases with no gene match: 2. CDR3 loop: CASSMGLAITDTQYF. The DNA of the CDR3 is TGTGCCAGTAGTATGGGACTAGCGATCACAGATACGCAGTATTTT.

This clone was picked up a small number of times. V gene TRBV2 combines with J gene TRBJ2-7; 12 nucleotides agree with TRBD2. V shed 10 bases, J shed 4 bases, and the junction held 5 bases outside the gene matches. This CDR3 has 13 residues. Germline assignment: CDR1 SNHLY and CDR2 FYNNEI. CDR3: CATLGTSGYEQYF. In nucleotides, the CDR3 is TGTGCCACCCTAGGGACTAGCGGGTACGAGCAGTACTTC.

V and J are TRBV10-3 and TRBJ2-7; possibly TRBD1 for D (5 bases). Germline CDR1 is ENHRY and CDR2 is SYGVKD. This CDR3 region has 14 residues. The germline V and J ends were trimmed by 6 bases and 1 base, with 13 bases remaining between them. The CDR3 DNA reads TGTGCCATCAGGGATACGACAGCTTCCTACGAGCAGTACTTC. Protein: CAIRDTTASYEQYF.

This chain connects TRBV11-3 to TRBJ1-1; possible D gene TRBD1, 5 bases. The CDR3 is made up of 13 amino acids. V lost 3 bases and J 1 base, leaving 6 bases between the germline ends. Germline V gene lookup returns CDR1 SGHNT and CDR2 YENEEA. DNA for the CDR3: TGTGCCAGCAGCTTCGACAGGAACACTGAAGCTTTCTTT. Its protein is CASSFDRNTEAFF. Together with reference TRBV11-3 and TRBJ1-1, the CDR3 gives the full variable domain: EAGVVQSPRYKIIEKKQPVAFWCNPISGHNTLYWYLQNLGQGPELLIRYENEEAVDDSQLPKDRFSAERLKGVDSTLKIQPAELGDSAVYLCASSFDRNTEAFFGQGTRLTVV.

The rearrangement links TRBV5-1 to TRBJ2-4; 8 bases align to TRBD1. The CDR3 extends over 14 amino acids. V shed 3 bases, J shed 6 bases, and the junction held 5 bases outside the gene matches. The germline gives CDR1 SGHRS, CDR2 YFSETQ. The CDR3 DNA is TGCGCCAGCAGCTCAGCCGGACAGGGAAACATTCAGTACTTC. Its protein product is CASSSAGQGNIQYF.

The CDR3 DNA follows: TGTGCCAGCAGCTTGGCCAGAACTAACTATGGCTACACCTTC. Its translation: CASSLARTNYGYTF. This rearrangement joins TRBV5-6 to TRBJ1-2; D remains unclear. Per germline, CDR1 SGHDT and CDR2 YYEEEE. Between the trimmed V and J ends, which lost 0 bases and 0 bases, there was a span of 6 bases. The CDR3 is 14 residues long.

This rearrangement joins TRBV6-1 to TRBJ1-1; possibly TRBD1 for D (5 bases). Germline V CDR1 and CDR2: MNHNS, SASEGT. Trimming stripped 5 bases from V and 3 bases from J, with 10 bases between. The CDR3 length is 13 residues. Here the CDR3 DNA reads TGTGCCAGCAGTCGACAGCTCTACACTGAAGCTTTCTTT. The encoded protein is CASSRQLYTEAFF.

In its sample, this clone was seen a few times. The chain links TRBV5-8 to TRBJ1-2; possible D gene TRBD1, 6 bases. The CDR3 length is 14 residues. The V gene lost 4 bases and the J gene lost 6 bases, with 16 bases spanning the gap. CDR1 and CDR2 (germline): SGHTS, YDEGEE. In nucleotides, the CDR3 is TGTGCCAGCAGCCGGACCGGACAGACAGATGGCTACACCTTC. This sequence encodes CASSRTGQTDGYTF.

This chain links TRBV5-4 with TRBJ2-1, with 8 bases lining up with TRBD1. J was trimmed by 7 bases and V by 4 bases; bases with no gene match: 13. Germline V gene lookup returns CDR1 SGHNT and CDR2 YYREEE (reference sequence). This CDR3 region has 16 residues. CDR3 coding DNA: TGTGCCAGCAGCCCGACAGGGGCGGCTCTGTATAATGAGCAGTTCTTC. Amino acids: CASSPTGAALYNEQFF.

The chain has TRBV19 and TRBJ2-1; TRBD2 agrees at 7 bases. CDR3 length: 16 residues. From germline, CDR1 is LNHDA and CDR2 SQIVND (reference sequence). Unmatched junction bases numbered 6, after V lost 0 bases and J lost 4 bases. CDR3 amino acids: CASSIDSGFPYNEQFF. CDR3 bases: TGTGCCAGTAGTATAGATAGCGGGTTTCCTTACAATGAGCAGTTCTTC.

The chain links TRBV5-1 to TRBJ1-1; 7 bases are a match to TRBD1. V trimming: 5 bases; J trimming: 10 bases; junction bases outside the gene matches: 11. Germline V CDR1 and CDR2: SGHRS, YFSETQ. This CDR3 is built from 13 residues. The CDR3 DNA reads TGCGCCAGCAGGAGTACTGGGACAGAGGGAGCTTTCTTT. Translated, it gives CASRSTGTEGAFF. Supplemented by reference TRBV5-1 and TRBJ1-1, the full variable domain reads KAGVTQTPRYLIKTRGQQVTLSCSPISGHRSVSWYQQTPGQGLQFLFEYFSETQRNKGNFPGRFSGRQFSNSRSEMNVSTLELGDSALYLCASRSTGTEGAFFGQGTRLTVV.

V is TRBV7-9 and J is TRBJ1-5; TRBD1 is a possible D gene (5 bases). The CDR3 sequence is 15 residues long. CDR1 and CDR2 (germline): SEHNR, FQNEAQ (reference sequence). The V gene lost 1 base and the J gene lost 2 bases, with 9 bases spanning the gap. For the CDR3, the DNA is TGTGCCAGCAGCTTAGAAGTAGGGGGCAATCAGCCCCAGCATTTT. Translated, it gives CASSLEVGGNQPQHF.

The chain recombines TRBV5-1 with TRBJ1-1; TRBD1 is a possible D gene (5 bases). V was cut by 1 base and J by 5 bases, with 9 bases left in between. Germline V CDR1 and CDR2: SGHRS, YFSETQ. The CDR3 loop spans 13 amino acids. CDR3 sequence reads: CASSLNGGTEAFF. The CDR3 region has the DNA TGCGCCAGCAGCTTGAACGGGGGAACTGAAGCTTTCTTT.

The chain uses TRBV9 and TRBJ2-1; D gene unclear. Trimming shortened V by 4 bases and J by 8 bases, and 16 bases separated the two germline ends. The CDR3 consists of 14 residues. Germline V lookup: CDR1 SGDLS, CDR2 YYNGEE. For the CDR3, the DNA is TGTGCCAGCAGCCCGGGTATAACGGTCGATGAGCAGTTCTTC. Encoded protein: CASSPGITVDEQFF.